This T cell receptor beta chain was found in a study of CDR3 diversity in severe acne. This clonotype occurred once. Germline V lookup: CDR1 SGHDT, CDR2 YYEEEE. V lost 5 bases and J lost 0; bases outside the gene matches: 5. The CDR3 is made up of 15 amino acids. TCRdb reprocessed the PCR reads via MiXCR and lists one record per CDR3 protein. The data contain more than 80,000 distinct CDR3 sequences, approximately 54% of them singletons. The chain links TRBV5-6 to TRBJ2-3, with TRBD1 matching 8 bases. The TCR originated in a male donor with severe acne vulgaris. Sequencing used blood. CDR3 residues: CASSLGQGSTDTQYF. CDR3 in DNA: TGTGCCAGCAGTTTAGGACAGGGTAGCACAGATACGCAGTATTTT.